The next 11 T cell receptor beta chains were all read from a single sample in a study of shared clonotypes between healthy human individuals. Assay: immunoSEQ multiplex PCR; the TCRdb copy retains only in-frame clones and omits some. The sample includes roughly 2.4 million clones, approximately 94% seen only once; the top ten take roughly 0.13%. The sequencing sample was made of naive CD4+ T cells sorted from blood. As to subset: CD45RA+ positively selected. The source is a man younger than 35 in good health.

The CDR3 DNA reads TGTGCCAGCAGCTTAACAGGGAAGTACGAGCAGTACTTC. It encodes CASSLTGKYEQYF. The chain links TRBV11-2 to TRBJ2-7; maybe TRBD1 (6 bases). The germline V gene has CDR1 SGHAT and CDR2 FQNNGV. The V and J ends lost 2 bases and 4 bases respectively, with 9 bases between them. This CDR3 contains 13 residues.

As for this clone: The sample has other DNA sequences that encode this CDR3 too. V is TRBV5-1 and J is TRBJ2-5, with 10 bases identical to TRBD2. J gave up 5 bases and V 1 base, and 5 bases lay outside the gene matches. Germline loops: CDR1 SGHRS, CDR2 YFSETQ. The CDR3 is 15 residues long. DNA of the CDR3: TGCGCCAGCAGCTTGTCGCTAGCGGGAGCTGAGACCCAGTACTTC. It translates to CASSLSLAGAETQYF.

The CDR3 nucleotides read TGTGCCAGCAGCTCCACGGGACAGGCCCTTTTCGAGCAGTACTTC. Encoded protein: CASSSTGQALFEQYF. The J gene is TRBJ2-7, the V gene TRBV5-5, with 8 bases matching TRBD1. The CDR3 consists of 15 residues. Germline CDR1 SGHKS, CDR2 YYEKEE (reference sequence). Trimming cost V 3 bases and J 6 bases; bases outside gene matches: 11.

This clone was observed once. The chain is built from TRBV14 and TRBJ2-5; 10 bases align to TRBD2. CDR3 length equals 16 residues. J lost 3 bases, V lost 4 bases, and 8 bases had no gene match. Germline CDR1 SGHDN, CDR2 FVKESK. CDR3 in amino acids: CASSRRLAGTKETQYF. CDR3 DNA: TGTGCCAGCAGCCGGAGACTAGCGGGTACCAAAGAGACCCAGTACTTC. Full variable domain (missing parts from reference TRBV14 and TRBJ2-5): EAGVTQFPSHSVIEKGQTVTLRCDPISGHDNLYWYRRVMGKEIKFLLHFVKESKQDESGMPNNRFLAERTGGTYSTLKVQPAELEDSGVYFCASSRRLAGTKETQYFGPGTRLLVL.

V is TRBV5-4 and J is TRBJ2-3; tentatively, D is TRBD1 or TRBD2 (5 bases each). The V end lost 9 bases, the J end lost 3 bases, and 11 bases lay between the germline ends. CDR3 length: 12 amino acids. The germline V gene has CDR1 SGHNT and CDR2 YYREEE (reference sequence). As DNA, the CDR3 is TGTGCCATTGAGGGGATGACAGATACGCAGTATTTT. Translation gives CAIEGMTDTQYF.

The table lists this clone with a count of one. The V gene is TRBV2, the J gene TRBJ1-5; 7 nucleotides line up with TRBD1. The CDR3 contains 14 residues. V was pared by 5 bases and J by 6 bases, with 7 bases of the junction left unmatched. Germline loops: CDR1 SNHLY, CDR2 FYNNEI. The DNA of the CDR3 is TGTGCCAGCAGTCGAGGGGGCGCAGGTCAGCCCCAGCATTTT. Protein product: CASSRGGAGQPQHF.

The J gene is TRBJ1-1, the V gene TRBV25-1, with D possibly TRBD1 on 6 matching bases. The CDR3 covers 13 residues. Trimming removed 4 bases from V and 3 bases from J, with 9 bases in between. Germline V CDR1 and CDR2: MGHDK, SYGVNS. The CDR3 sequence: CASSVSGDTEAFF. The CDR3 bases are TGTGCCAGCAGTGTTTCAGGGGACACTGAAGCTTTCTTT. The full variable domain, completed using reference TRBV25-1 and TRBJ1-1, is EADIYQTPRYLVIGTGKKITLECSQTMGHDKMYWYQQDPGMELHLIHYSYGVNSTEKGDLSSESTVSRIRTEHFPLTLESARPSHTSQYLCASSVSGDTEAFFGQGTRLTVV.

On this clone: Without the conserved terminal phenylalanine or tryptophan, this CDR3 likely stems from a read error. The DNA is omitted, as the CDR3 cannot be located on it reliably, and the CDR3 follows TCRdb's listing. The CDR3 is CASSEDRTGAL. V is TRBV6-1 and J is TRBJ2-7; the table's D gene call, TRBD1, was not cross checked with the DNA. The CDR3 has 11 amino acids, counting both end residues. Germline V gives CDR1 MNHNS, CDR2 SASEGT.

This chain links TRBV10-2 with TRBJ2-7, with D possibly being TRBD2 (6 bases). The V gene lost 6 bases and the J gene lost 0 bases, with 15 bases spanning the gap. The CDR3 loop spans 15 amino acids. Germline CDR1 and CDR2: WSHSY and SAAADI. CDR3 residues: CASSDRERTSYEQYF. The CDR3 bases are TGCGCCAGCAGCGACCGGGAGAGGACCTCCTACGAGCAGTACTTC.

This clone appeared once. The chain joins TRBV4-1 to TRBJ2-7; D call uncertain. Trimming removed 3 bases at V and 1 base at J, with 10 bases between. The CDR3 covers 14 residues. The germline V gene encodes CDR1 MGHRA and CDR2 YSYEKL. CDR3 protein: CASSQLAVSYEQYF. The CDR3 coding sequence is TGCGCCAGCAGCCAGTTAGCAGTTTCCTACGAGCAGTACTTC.

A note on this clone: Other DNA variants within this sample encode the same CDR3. CDR3 in DNA: TGTGCCAGCTCAGGACAAGGGGGGAACACTGAAGCTTTCTTT. Its protein is CASSGQGGNTEAFF. This chain uses TRBV18 with TRBJ1-1, with TRBD1 as a possible D gene (6 bases). Trimming took 5 bases from V and 1 from J, leaving 11 bases between them. This CDR3 is 14 amino acids long. In germline, CDR1 is KGHSH, CDR2 LQKENI. Full variable domain (remainder filled in from reference TRBV18 and TRBJ1-1): NAGVMQNPRHLVRRRGQEARLRCSPMKGHSHVYWYRQLPEEGLKFMVYLQKENIIDESGMPKERFSAEFPKEGPSILRIQQVVRGDSAAYFCASSGQGGNTEAFFGQGTRLTVV.